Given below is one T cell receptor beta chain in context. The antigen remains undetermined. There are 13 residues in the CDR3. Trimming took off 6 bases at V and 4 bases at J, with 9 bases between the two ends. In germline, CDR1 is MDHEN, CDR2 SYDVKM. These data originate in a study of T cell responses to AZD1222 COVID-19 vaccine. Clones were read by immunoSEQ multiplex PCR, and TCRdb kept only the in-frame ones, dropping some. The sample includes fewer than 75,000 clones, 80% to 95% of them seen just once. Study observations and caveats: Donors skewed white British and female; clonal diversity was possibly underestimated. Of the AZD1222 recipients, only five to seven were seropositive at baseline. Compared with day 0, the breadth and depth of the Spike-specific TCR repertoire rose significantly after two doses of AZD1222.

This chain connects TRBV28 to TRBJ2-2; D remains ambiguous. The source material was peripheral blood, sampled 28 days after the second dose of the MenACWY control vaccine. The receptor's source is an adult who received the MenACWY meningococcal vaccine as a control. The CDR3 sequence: CASRADLTGELFF. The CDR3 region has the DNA TGTGCCAGCAGGGCAGACCTCACCGGGGAGCTGTTTTTT.